This is a list of T cell receptor beta chains from one sample in a study of cytomegalovirus exposure and HLA in healthy donors. The data were produced by immunoSEQ multiplex PCR, yet TCRdb's version contains in-frame clones alone and is incomplete. Among about 140,000 clones listed, over 70% were seen once. Sequencing was performed on PBMCs. These receptors all come from a man aged 18 to 30 in good health and CMV-seronegative. Both conserved end residues are part of each CDR3. The D gene is left open where the match is weak.

TRBJ2-3 TRBD2 TRBV6-5 CASSSGGDTQYF
TRBJ2-7 . TRBV7-8 CASSSAGGGFYEQYF
TRBJ2-7 TRBD1 TRBV7-2 CASSLAWDSYEQYF
TRBJ2-4 . TRBV7-2 CASSPPGAGVKEGIQYF
TRBJ1-1 TRBD1 TRBV7-9 CSSSLATGGTEAFF
TRBJ1-4 . TRBV5-4 CASSPYRANNEKLFF
TRBJ1-2 . TRBV19 CASSGRRQGYGYTF
TRBJ1-1 TRBD1 TRBV7-2 CASSLAVGQGPNTEAFF
TRBJ2-5 . TRBV6-1 CASNSGMQTQYF
TRBJ1-5 . TRBV5-1 CASSQTGHQPQHF
TRBJ2-7 . TRBV7-2 CASSLAFRRGGIEQYF
TRBJ2-1 TRBD1 TRBV7-6 CASSLVFRGLLSSYNEQFF
TRBJ2-7 . TRBV7-2 CASSLARGLRTYEQYF
TRBJ1-5 TRBD1 TRBV27 CASRGQTSNQPQHF
TRBJ2-1 TRBD2 TRBV10-3 CAITDASGGEQFF
TRBJ1-2 . TRBV30 CAWIGSYGYTF
TRBJ2-7 . TRBV10-3 CAISDRGISLGEQYF
TRBJ2-7 . TRBV11-2 CASSLDWGLVAYEQYF
TRBJ1-1 . TRBV2 CASNPGVTEAFF
TRBJ1-1 . TRBV7-9 CSSSLSGDTEAFF
TRBJ1-1 TRBD1 TRBV2 CASSGRKDRSGDTEAFF
TRBJ2-3 . TRBV6-5 CASSYLSRRSTDTQYF
TRBJ2-2 . TRBV6-1 CASSVEQTNTGELFF
TRBJ2-2 . TRBV5-1 CASSLRTLTGTTPRGELFF
TRBJ1-2 . TRBV9 CASSVGAGESWARGYTF
TRBJ2-5 TRBD2 TRBV5-4 CASSQTWGGGQYF
TRBJ2-5 . TRBV7-8 CASSPGVQYF
TRBJ1-6 . TRBV6-1 CASSVGVSALHF
TRBJ1-4 . TRBV13 CASSLGRGREKLFF
TRBJ1-4 . TRBV5-4 CASSPETGNEKLFF
TRBJ2-6 TRBD2 TRBV5-1 CASSLYPGGGAVGANVLTF
TRBJ1-2 . TRBV30 CAWMGRSDYGYTF
TRBJ1-1 TRBD1 TRBV30 CAWSKDRRNTEAFF
TRBJ1-6 . TRBV28 CASSPLTGPNSPLHF
TRBJ2-7 . TRBV6-5 CASSYSLGYEQYF
TRBJ1-5 TRBD1 TRBV2 CASRGETGARNQPQHF
TRBJ1-3 . TRBV10-3 CAIGLSGNTIYF
TRBJ2-5 TRBD1 TRBV5-1 CASSLDRGAWETQYF
TRBJ2-7 TRBD1 TRBV10-3 CAIRLDRGLYEQYF
TRBJ1-1 . TRBV10-3 CAISEGQYTEAFF
TRBJ2-2 TRBD1 TRBV6-5 CASSGPGQGAGELFF
TRBJ1-2 . TRBV27 CASSKLDRGGYTF
TRBJ2-2 . TRBV7-6 CASKQGNTGELFF